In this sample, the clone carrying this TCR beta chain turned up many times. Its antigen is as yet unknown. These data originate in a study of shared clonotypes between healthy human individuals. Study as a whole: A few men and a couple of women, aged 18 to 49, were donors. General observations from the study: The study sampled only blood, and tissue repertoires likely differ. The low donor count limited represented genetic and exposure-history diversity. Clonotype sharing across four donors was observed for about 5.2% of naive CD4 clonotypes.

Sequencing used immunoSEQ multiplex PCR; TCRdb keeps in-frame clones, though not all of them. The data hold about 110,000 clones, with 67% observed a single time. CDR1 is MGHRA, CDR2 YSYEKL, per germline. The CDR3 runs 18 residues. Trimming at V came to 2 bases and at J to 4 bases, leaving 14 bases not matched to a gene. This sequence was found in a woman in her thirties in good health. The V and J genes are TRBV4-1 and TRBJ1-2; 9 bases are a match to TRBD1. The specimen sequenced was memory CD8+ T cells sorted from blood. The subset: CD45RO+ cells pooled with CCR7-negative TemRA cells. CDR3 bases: TGCGCCAGCAGCCAATCACCAACTACAGGGGGCTCACTCTATGGCTACACCTTC. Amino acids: CASSQSPTTGGSLYGYTF.